The 10 T cell receptor beta chains presented below share a single source sample, sequenced in a study of CD8+ T cells in alopecia areata. Cell sorting was performed on pooled cutaneous lymph node cells with CD4, CD8alpha, NKG2D, NKG2ACE and other markers. Following RNA extraction, reverse transcription yielded cDNA that acted as the sequencing template. The protocol was immunoSEQ multiplex PCR, while the TCRdb copy is restricted to in-frame clones and leaves out a portion. Observed in the sample are under 20,000 clones, none of them singletons. Material: CD8+ T cells sorted from a lymph node. These receptors all come from a C3H/HeJ mouse with alopecia areata. MHC haplotype here: H2-k.

To note about this clone: The listed genes are named as in mouse. From the germline J gene comes the end of the CDR3, since the read stops 4 residues before it. The chain combines TRBV19 with TRBJ1-2; 8 bases align to TRBD1. The germline gives CDR1 FNHDT, CDR2 SITEND (reference sequence). This CDR3 spans 13 amino acids. This CDR3 reads CASNGQGGSDYTF. The CDR3 DNA, read in part, is TGTGCCAGCAACGGACAGGGAGGGTCC.

Many counts were recorded for this clone. Genes and germline are mouse. The read comes to an end 4 residues before the CDR3 does, leaving the germline J gene to fill in the end. The chain joins TRBV1 to TRBJ2-4, with D possibly TRBD1 on 5 matching bases. The CDR3 extends over 15 amino acids. V was clipped by 1 base and J by 2 bases, with 10 bases between them. CDR1 and CDR2 (germline): NSQYPW, LRSPGD (reference sequence). The sequenced CDR3 bases are TGCACCTGCAGTGCAGTGCAGGGAGATCAAAAC. Its translation: CTCSAVQGDQN. The CDR3 in its entirety is CTCSAVQGDQNTLYF. Using reference TRBV1 and TRBJ2-4 for the parts outside the CDR3, the full variable domain is VTLLEQNPRWRLVPRGQAVNLRCILKNSQYPWMSWYQQDLQKQLQWLFTLRSPGDKEVKSLPGADYLATRVTDTELRLQVANMSQGRTLYCTCSAVQGDQNTLYFGAGTRLSVL.

This clone appeared many times. The gene names here belong to mouse. The read ends 4 residues before the CDR3 terminus; that terminus is restored from the germline J gene. The V and J genes are TRBV13-3 and TRBJ2-1; 9 bases align to TRBD1. Germline CDR1 reads NNHDY; CDR2 reads SYVADS. Unmatched junction bases numbered 7, after V lost 9 bases and J lost 6 bases. This CDR3 is 13 amino acids long. CDR3 DNA, as far as it was read: TGTGCCACCTTACAGGGGGCAAGTGCT. Protein product: CATLQGASA. The entire CDR3 reads CATLQGASAEQFF.

Points on this clone: Gene and germline names: mouse. The sequence runs out 4 residues before the end of the CDR3; the remainder is reconstructed from the germline J gene. The rearrangement links TRBV13-2 to TRBJ2-3, with TRBD2 matching 12 bases. The ends lost 5 bases at V and 3 bases at J; junction bases unmatched: 4. The CDR3 sequence is 15 residues long. In germline, CDR1 is NNHNN, CDR2 SYGAGS (reference sequence). The CDR3 spells CASGRLGGRAETLYF. The sequenced part of the CDR3 DNA is TGTGCCAGCGGCCGACTGGGGGGGCGAGCAGAA.

On this clone itself: The germline and genes are mouse ones. The sequence runs out 4 residues before the end of the CDR3; the remainder is reconstructed from the germline J gene. This chain connects TRBV1 to TRBJ1-4; 10 bases match TRBD1. V shed 4 bases and J 4 bases; nucleotides not matched to a gene: 6. The CDR3 totals 16 residues. Germline V lookup: CDR1 NSQYPW, CDR2 LRSPGD (reference sequence). The DNA read from the CDR3 is TGCACCTGCAGTGGAGGGGACAGGGGCCTCAACGAA. Amino acids: CTCSGGDRGLNE. From start to end, the CDR3 is CTCSGGDRGLNERLFF.

This clone was picked up many times. Gene names and germline refer to mouse. The read terminates 4 residues ahead of where the CDR3 ends, so the germline J gene completes it. The rearrangement uses TRBV14 and TRBJ2-2, with D unclear. The CDR3 sequence is 14 residues long. Trimming stripped 2 bases from V and 0 bases from J, with 5 bases between. Germline loops: CDR1 SGHDT, CDR2 FRDEAV. Partial CDR3 DNA: TGTGCCAGCAGTTTTCTCTCAAACACCGGG. Translated, it gives CASSFLSNTG. The entire CDR3 protein reads CASSFLSNTGQLYF.

This clone was detected only a few times. The gene names given are mouse names. The CDR3 end falls 4 residues outside the read, so it is completed with the germline J gene. V and J are TRBV13-1 and TRBJ2-7; a weak D match, TRBD2 (6 bases). The CDR3 runs to 13 residues. The germline CDR1 and CDR2 sequences are NSHNY and SYGAGN. Trimming left V 2 bases short and J 1 base short, with 7 bases between. This chain's CDR3 is CASSEDWSYEQYF. The part of the CDR3 DNA that was read is TGTGCCAGCAGTGAAGACTGGTCCTAT.

This clone was picked up a small number of times. The gene symbols are mouse symbols. Here the CDR3 reads CASSDLGRYQDTQYF. The part of the CDR3 DNA that was read is TGTGCCAGCAGTGATCTGGGAAGATACCAAGAC. The gene calls are TRBV13-3 and TRBJ2-5, with D perhaps TRBD2 (5 bases). The CDR3 is cut off 4 residues early in the read; its end comes from the germline J gene. V lost 1 base to trimming and J lost 1 base, with 10 bases between them. The CDR3 runs to 15 residues. CDR1 and CDR2 from the germline V gene are NNHDY and SYVADS.

Turning to this clone: Each gene name is a mouse one. The read comes to an end 4 residues before the CDR3 does, leaving the germline J gene to fill in the end. The rearrangement joins TRBV13-3 to TRBJ2-1; TRBD1 is a possible D gene (5 bases). Germline V CDR1 and CDR2: NNHDY, SYVADS. Deletions cut 2 bases from V and 1 base from J, with 10 bases between. The CDR3 is made up of 15 amino acids. CDR3 loop: CASSEQEQNYAEQFF. The sequenced CDR3 bases are TGTGCCAGCAGTGAACAGGAACAGAACTATGCT.

This clone was seen repeatedly, ten times or more. Gene names and germline refer to mouse. The read terminates 4 residues ahead of where the CDR3 ends, so the germline J gene completes it. The chain couples TRBV14 to TRBJ1-1; D uncertain. V dropped 5 bases and J dropped 1 base, with 6 bases sitting between them. The CDR3 sequence is 12 residues long. Per the germline V gene, CDR1 is SGHDT and CDR2 is FRDEAV. CDR3 loop: CASSSRNTEVFF. Incomplete CDR3 DNA: TGTGCCAGCAGCTCTCGAAACACA.